This T cell receptor (beta chain) was recorded in a study of T cell responses to AZD1222 COVID-19 vaccine. The CDR3 is 12 amino acids. The ends were cut back, 3 bases at V and 6 bases at J, with 8 bases in the middle. In germline, CDR1 is MDHEN, CDR2 SYDVKM. Measured with immunoSEQ multiplex PCR; TCRdb has only the in-frame clones, and not every one. The sample lists approximately 150,000 clones, approximately 87% occurring once. The TCR was taken from an adult who received the AZD1222 COVID-19 vaccine. V usage is TRBV28 and J usage is TRBJ1-2; weak D call: TRBD1 (5 bases). Sequencing used peripheral blood, obtained 28 days after the second AZD1222 dose. The chain's CDR3 is CASSFDSNGYTF. The DNA of the CDR3 is TGTGCCAGCAGTTTTGACAGTAATGGCTACACCTTC.